The sequence of this T cell receptor (beta chain) was determined in a study of personalized T cell therapy for brain tumors (dated by TCRdb to about 2021). Background on the whole study: Identification of tumor-restricted peptides relied on a proteogenomic approach that merged mass spectrometry-based proteomic data with sequencing of the tumor's DNA/RNA.

An RNeasy Mini Kit was used to extract RNA from the peptide-stimulated T cells, and the extracted RNA was used as input for TCR beta CDR3 sequencing. The immunoSEQ platform was used at survey-level resolution to carry out TCR Vbeta CDR3 sequencing. The source study handled its data this way. Analysis and compilation of the sequence results were done with immunoSEQ ANALYZER v3.0. The immuneACCESS repertoire file appears here via TCRdb, limited to in-frame rearrangements. These files lack a portion of the clones; in checked studies, under half of the deficit traces to unresolved V genes, and the cause of the others is not known. D and trimming come from the DNA, and the V and J calls and clone size come from that table. The sample table holds about 1,800 clones, of which more than 20% were seen once. The ten largest make up just under 45% of the sample. This clone was observed at least ten times. Its recognized antigen is unknown. It has no much larger one-base neighbor in the sample; base qualities were not kept.

The germline V gene provides CDR1 MDHEN and CDR2 SYDVKM. The junction shows trimming of 10 bases on V and 5 bases on J, plus 18 bases between the germline ends. Measured from the cysteine to the phenylalanine, the CDR3 is 13 residues long. Kept here is only the CDR3 DNA, which spans 39 bases and is read in frame from base 1. Ficoll density gradient centrifugation was used to isolate PBMCs, and IL-4 and GM-CSF were used to differentiate adherent monocytes into dendritic cells. Peptide-loaded DCs were irradiated and co-cultured with non-adherent cells at a 1:10 ratio, and on day 7 the proliferating cells were restimulated with fresh peptide-loaded DCs. For the first stimulation the culture received IL-6, IL-7, IL-12 and IL-15, the second stimulation used IL-7 plus IL-2, and the third used IL-2 alone. The expanded cells that were used for TCR sequencing were subjected to cryopreservation.

The sequenced sample was a T cell product expanded with peptides in culture. The clonotype was recovered from a human donor with medulloblastoma. Here the chain combines TRBV28 and TRBJ2-7, with the D gene too uncertain to name. This receptor carries the CDR3 CAIVGQLTHEQYF. The nucleotides read TGTGCCATTGTAGGGCAGTTAACCCACGAGCAGTACTTC. With all but the CDR3 taken from the reference TRBV28 and TRBJ2-7 genes, the full variable domain is: DVKVTQSSRYLVKRTGEKVFLECVQDMDHENMFWYRQDPGLGLRLIYFSYDVKMKEKGDIPEGYSVSREKKERFSLILESASTNQTSMYLCAIVGQLTHEQYFGPGTRLTVT.